This T cell receptor beta chain was observed in a study of post-analysis software for immune sequencing data. Incorporated into the TCR beta cDNA libraries were unique molecular identifiers, which served to reduce PCR and sequencing biases. Yield was 500,000 to 600,000 cDNA molecules from around 1 to 9.1 million T cells. Via MiXCR, TCRdb re-called the PCR reads, giving one row per CDR3 protein. There are fewer than 550,000 distinct CDR3 sequences in the sample; 34% occur only once, and roughly 6% lies in the top ten. The TCR sequence derives from a girl between 2 and 17 years old with multiple sclerosis. The source material was blood.

CDR3 nucleotides: TGTGCCAGCAGTCAGTACAGGGGGCGAGGAAGGGACCAAGAGACCCAGTACTTC. Protein sequence: CASSQYRGRGRDQETQYF. The rearrangement joins TRBV6-1 to TRBJ2-5, with 9 positions matching TRBD1. This CDR3 has 18 residues. Germline CDR1 reads MNHNS; CDR2 reads SASEGT. J gave up 0 bases and V 5 bases, and 13 bases lay outside the gene matches.